Presented here are 14 T cell receptor beta chains from one specimen sequenced in a study of OX40 agonist ivuxolimab in advanced cancers. Using immunoSEQ multiplex PCR, the repertoire was profiled, and TCRdb retains in-frame clones only, with some absent. The table records roughly 70,000 clones, 88% of them present only once. This specimen was CD4+ or CD8+ T cells sorted from blood, taken in a trial of the OX40 agonist ivuxolimab. All receptors come from an adult with an advanced solid tumor such as melanoma, head and neck, liver or kidney cancer.

The genes are TRBV7-2 and TRBJ2-2; 7 bases align to TRBD1. V shed 3 bases and J 0 bases; nucleotides not matched to a gene: 7. The CDR3 sequence is 17 residues long. Germline V gene sequence: CDR1 SGHTA, CDR2 FQGNSA. CDR3 nucleotide sequence: TGTGCCAGCAGCTTTCTAAGGGGGCCGACGAACACCGGGGAGCTGTTTTTT. It yields the protein CASSFLRGPTNTGELFF.

The chain is built from TRBV5-1 and TRBJ1-1; D is ambiguous. Germline CDR1 and CDR2: SGHRS and YFSETQ. The CDR3 has 12 residues. The V end lost 3 bases, the J end lost 3 bases, and 6 bases lay between the germline ends. CDR3 residues: CASSSQDTEAFF. Here the CDR3 DNA reads TGCGCCAGCAGCTCTCAAGACACTGAAGCTTTCTTT.

The chain joins TRBV18 to TRBJ2-1, with TRBD1 matching over 7 bases. The CDR3 has 16 residues. Trimming at V came to 5 bases and at J to 0 bases, leaving 7 bases not matched to a gene. CDR1 KGHSH and CDR2 LQKENI come from the germline V gene. This chain's CDR3 is CASSSVDRSSYNEQFF. As DNA, the CDR3 is TGTGCCAGCTCATCCGTGGACAGGAGCTCCTACAATGAGCAGTTCTTC.

This clone was counted a single time. The CDR3 DNA reads TGTGCCAGCTGGGAACCGGGACAGGACCCTCTTGCAACTAATGAAAAACTGTTTTTT. This encodes CASWEPGQDPLATNEKLFF. The chain employs TRBV21-1 and TRBJ1-4; the D segment call TRBD1 is taken from the table without a DNA check. TRBV21-1 is flagged as a pseudogene. The CDR3 length is 19 residues.

The chain recombines TRBV5-3 with TRBJ2-1, with 9 bases lining up with TRBD2. TRBV5-3 is filed as an ORF, its function uncertain. J gave up 6 bases and V 3 bases, and 13 bases lay outside the gene matches. This CDR3 has 17 amino acids. The CDR3 sequence: CARSSKPGLAITNEQFF. As DNA, the CDR3 is TGTGCCAGAAGCTCCAAGCCGGGACTAGCTATCACCAATGAGCAGTTCTTC.

This clone has just a few counts. The gene calls are TRBV4-2 and TRBJ1-5; 7 nucleotides line up with TRBD1. The CDR3 has 15 residues. V shed 4 bases and J 5 bases; nucleotides not matched to a gene: 8. Looked up from germline, CDR1 is LGHNA and CDR2 is YNFKEQ. The CDR3 protein is CASSLRQGGDQPQHF. CDR3 DNA: TGTGCCAGCAGCCTTCGACAGGGTGGGGATCAGCCCCAGCATTTT.

The rearrangement uses TRBV6-1 and TRBJ2-2, with 7 bases identical to TRBD2. The V gene's germline CDR1 is MNHNS and CDR2 SASEGT. The V gene end was trimmed by 4 bases and the J gene end by 4 bases; junction bases not matched to a gene: 6. The CDR3 spans 15 residues. The CDR3 spells CASSVSGVTTGELFF. The CDR3 DNA reads TGTGCCAGCAGTGTAAGCGGGGTCACCACCGGGGAGCTGTTTTTT.

The genes are TRBV27 and TRBJ2-1; D is possibly TRBD1 (5 bases). Germline CDR1 reads MNHEY; CDR2 reads SMNVEV (reference sequence). The CDR3 covers 15 residues. Trimming took 0 bases from V and 4 from J, leaving 10 bases between them. The CDR3 protein is CASSLSGQEYNEQFF. Here the CDR3 DNA reads TGTGCCAGCAGTTTATCGGGGCAGGAGTACAATGAGCAGTTCTTC.

This chain connects TRBV6-5 to TRBJ1-6; D not resolved. CDR1 is MNHEY and CDR2 is SVGAGI in the germline V gene. Trimming took off 3 bases at V and 9 bases at J, with 12 bases between the two ends. This CDR3 is built from 14 residues. The CDR3 loop is CASSYTLKLSPLHF. In DNA, the CDR3 is TGTGCCAGCAGTTATACCCTTAAACTTTCACCCCTCCACTTT.

The chain employs TRBV15 and TRBJ2-5; maybe TRBD1 (8 bases). CDR1 and CDR2 (germline): LNHNV, YYDKDF (reference sequence). The CDR3 loop spans 20 amino acids. V was pared by 5 bases and J by 5 bases, with 33 bases between. CDR3 sequence: CATSGGGGTGFLRRGETQYF. The CDR3 coding sequence is TGTGCCACCAGCGGGGGGGGCGGGACAGGATTTTTGCGGAGAGGTGAGACCCAGTACTTC.

The chain combines TRBV6-6 with TRBJ2-3, with D possibly being TRBD2 (6 bases). The CDR3 runs 14 residues. Germline V gene sequence: CDR1 MNHNY, CDR2 SVGAGI (reference sequence). V was clipped by 8 bases and J by 0 bases, with 12 bases between them. The CDR3 coding sequence is TGTGCCAGCGGTCGGGGGTCCAGCACAGATACGCAGTATTTT. Translated: CASGRGSSTDTQYF.

V is TRBV11-1 and J is TRBJ2-1, with D possibly matching TRBD1 (6 bases). Trimming shortened V by 10 bases and J by 4 bases, and 14 bases separated the two germline ends. CDR1 SGHAT and CDR2 FQDESV come from the germline V gene (reference sequence). This CDR3 spans 13 amino acids. The CDR3 DNA reads TGTGCCACCAGGGGTCAGGGGTACAATGAGCAGTTCTTC. This codes for CATRGQGYNEQFF.

V is TRBV7-6 and J is TRBJ2-7; 8 bases map to TRBD2. Germline lookup yields CDR1 SGHVS and CDR2 FNYEAQ. J was trimmed by 2 bases and V by 5 bases; bases with no gene match: 14. The CDR3 extends over 17 amino acids. The CDR3 region is CASSQGSAGARPYEQYF. The CDR3 DNA is TGTGCCAGCAGCCAAGGGTCAGCGGGAGCAAGACCCTACGAGCAGTACTTC. Looking up the rest from reference TRBV7-6 and TRBJ2-7 gives the full variable domain: GAGVSQSPRYKVTKRGQDVALRCDPISGHVSLYWYRQALGQGPEFLTYFNYEAQQDKSGLPNDRFSAERPEGSISTLTIQRTEQRDSAMYRCASSQGSAGARPYEQYFGPGTRLTVT.

The chain couples TRBV15 to TRBJ1-5; D is undetermined. CDR1 and CDR2 (germline): LNHNV, YYDKDF (reference sequence). The CDR3 has 15 residues. Trimming stripped 1 base from V and 0 bases from J, with 7 bases between. The CDR3 sequence is CATSRGLYSNQPQHF. The CDR3 DNA is TGTGCCACCAGCAGAGGCCTCTATAGCAATCAGCCCCAGCATTTT.